This T cell receptor (beta chain) originates from a study of beta chain features in type 1 diabetes. Overall study context: Sorted cells, some 98,000,000 in number, were examined across all samples.

General study results and limits: Short templates might get an advantage during PCR, and this would be equal in patients and controls. Significant though moderate, a shortening of TCRB CDR3s appeared in all four CD4+ subsets of Type 1 diabetes patients.

V was trimmed by 5 bases and J by 5 bases, leaving 9 bases between them. This CDR3 is 12 amino acids long. The germline V gene has CDR1 SQVTM and CDR2 ANQGSEA. This clone was observed a few times. Antigen: not known. cDNA synthesis used the whole RNA isolate, giving expressed TCRB sequences. This table comes from immunoSEQ multiplex PCR, and its TCRdb copy is limited to in-frame clones, with some not included. This table holds 450,000 to 550,000 clones, about 30% found once. The receptor's source is a man younger than 30 in good health. The genes are TRBV29-1 and TRBJ1-4, with D unclear. Sequencing was performed on naive CD4+ T cells from blood. The CDR3 DNA reads as TGCAGCGTTAGGAGGCAGAATGAAAAACTGTTTTTT. Its protein product is CSVRRQNEKLFF.